The clone carrying this T cell receptor (beta chain) came up once. Assay used: immunoSEQ multiplex PCR; TCRdb lists only in-frame clones, some missing. The sample carries some 150,000 clones, 80% to 90% recorded once. The data were taken from a study of cytomegalovirus exposure and HLA in healthy donors. Study details: The roughly 110 validation repertoires used the same platform as the 666 first-cohort repertoires, a later analysis reported.

This CDR3 is built from 14 residues. V lost 2 bases and J lost 2; bases outside the gene matches: 4. Germline V CDR1 and CDR2: SGHRS, YFSETQ. Sequenced input: PBMCs. This sequence originates from a man between 18 and 35 years old in good health and CMV-seropositive. This chain links TRBV5-1 with TRBJ2-7, with 7 nucleotides matching TRBD1. The CDR3 coding sequence is TGCGCCAGCAGCTTCCGGCAGGGGGCCTACGAGCAGTACTTC. Its translation: CASSFRQGAYEQYF.